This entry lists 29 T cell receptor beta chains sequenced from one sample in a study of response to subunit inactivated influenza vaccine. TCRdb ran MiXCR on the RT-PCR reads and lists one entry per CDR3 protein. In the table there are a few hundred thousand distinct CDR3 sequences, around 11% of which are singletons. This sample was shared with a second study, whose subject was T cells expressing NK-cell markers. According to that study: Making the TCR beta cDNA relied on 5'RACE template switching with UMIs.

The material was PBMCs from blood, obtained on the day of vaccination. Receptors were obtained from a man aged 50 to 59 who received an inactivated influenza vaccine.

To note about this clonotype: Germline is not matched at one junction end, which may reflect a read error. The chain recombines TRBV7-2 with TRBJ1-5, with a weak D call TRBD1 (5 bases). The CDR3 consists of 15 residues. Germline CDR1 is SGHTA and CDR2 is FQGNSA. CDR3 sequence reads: CASSLVRGFNQPQHF. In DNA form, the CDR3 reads TGTGCCAGCAGTTTAGTCCGGGGCTTCAATCAGCCCCAGCATTTT.

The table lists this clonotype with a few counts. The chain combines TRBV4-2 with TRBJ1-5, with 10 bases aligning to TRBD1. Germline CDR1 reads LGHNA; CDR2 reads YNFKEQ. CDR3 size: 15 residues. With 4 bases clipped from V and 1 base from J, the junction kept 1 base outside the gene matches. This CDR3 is CASSPDRGSNQPQHF. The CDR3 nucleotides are TGTGCCAGCAGCCCGGACAGGGGGAGCAATCAGCCCCAGCATTTT.

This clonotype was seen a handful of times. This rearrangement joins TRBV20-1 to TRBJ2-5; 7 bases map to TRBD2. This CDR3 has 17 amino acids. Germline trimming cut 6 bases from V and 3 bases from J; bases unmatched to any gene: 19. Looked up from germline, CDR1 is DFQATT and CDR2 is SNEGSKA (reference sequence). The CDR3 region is CSAKILAAANNKETQYF. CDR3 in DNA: TGCAGTGCGAAGATCCTAGCGGCGGCAAACAACAAAGAGACCCAGTACTTC.

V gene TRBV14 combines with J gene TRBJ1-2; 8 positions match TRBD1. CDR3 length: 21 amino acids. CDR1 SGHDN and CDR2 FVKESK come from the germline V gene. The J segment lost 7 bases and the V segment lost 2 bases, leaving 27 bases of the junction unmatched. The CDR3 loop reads CASSQRLSLFGNRQGFGGYTF. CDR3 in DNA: TGTGCCAGCAGCCAACGACTCTCGCTGTTTGGCAACAGACAGGGGTTTGGTGGCTACACCTTC.

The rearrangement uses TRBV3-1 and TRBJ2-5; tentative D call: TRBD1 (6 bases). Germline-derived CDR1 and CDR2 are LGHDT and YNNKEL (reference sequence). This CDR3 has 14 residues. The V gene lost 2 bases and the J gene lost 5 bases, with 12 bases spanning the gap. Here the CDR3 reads CASSQLQGTETQYF. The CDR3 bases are TGTGCCAGCAGCCAACTACAGGGAACGGAGACCCAGTACTTC.

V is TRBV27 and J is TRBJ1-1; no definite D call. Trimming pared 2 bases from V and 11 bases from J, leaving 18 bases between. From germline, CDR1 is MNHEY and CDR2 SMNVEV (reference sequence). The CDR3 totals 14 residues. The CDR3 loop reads CASSLNQGNGAAFF. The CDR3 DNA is TGTGCCAGCAGTTTAAATCAAGGTAACGGTGCTGCTTTCTTT.

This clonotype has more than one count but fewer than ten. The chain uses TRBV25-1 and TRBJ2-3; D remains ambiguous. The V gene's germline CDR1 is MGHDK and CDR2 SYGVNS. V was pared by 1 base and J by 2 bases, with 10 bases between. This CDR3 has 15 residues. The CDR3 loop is CASSESLVVTDTQYF. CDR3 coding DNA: TGTGCCAGCAGTGAATCTCTAGTCGTCACAGATACGCAGTATTTT. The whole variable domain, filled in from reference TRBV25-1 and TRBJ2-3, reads EADIYQTPRYLVIGTGKKITLECSQTMGHDKMYWYQQDPGMELHLIHYSYGVNSTEKGDLSSESTVSRIRTEHFPLTLESARPSHTSQYLCASSESLVVTDTQYFGPGTRLTVL.

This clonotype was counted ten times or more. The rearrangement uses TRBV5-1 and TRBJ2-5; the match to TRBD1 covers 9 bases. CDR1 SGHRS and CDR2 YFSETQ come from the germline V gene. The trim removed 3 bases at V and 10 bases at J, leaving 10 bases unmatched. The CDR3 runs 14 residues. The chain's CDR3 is CASSSRVDRGSQYF. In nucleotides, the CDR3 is TGCGCCAGCAGCTCCAGGGTAGACAGGGGGAGCCAGTACTTC.

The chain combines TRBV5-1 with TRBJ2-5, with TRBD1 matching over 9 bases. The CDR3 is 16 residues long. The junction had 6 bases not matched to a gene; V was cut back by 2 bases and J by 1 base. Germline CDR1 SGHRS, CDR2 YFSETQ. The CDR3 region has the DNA TGCGCCAGCAGCTTTACGGGGACAGGGCCCCAAGAGACCCAGTACTTC. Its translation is CASSFTGTGPQETQYF.

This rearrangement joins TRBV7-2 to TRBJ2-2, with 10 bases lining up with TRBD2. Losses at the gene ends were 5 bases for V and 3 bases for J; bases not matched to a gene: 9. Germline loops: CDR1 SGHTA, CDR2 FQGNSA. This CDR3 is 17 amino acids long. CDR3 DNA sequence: TGTGCCAGCAGCCGGGACGCGACTAGCGGGCACACCGGGGAGCTGTTTTTT. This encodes CASSRDATSGHTGELFF.

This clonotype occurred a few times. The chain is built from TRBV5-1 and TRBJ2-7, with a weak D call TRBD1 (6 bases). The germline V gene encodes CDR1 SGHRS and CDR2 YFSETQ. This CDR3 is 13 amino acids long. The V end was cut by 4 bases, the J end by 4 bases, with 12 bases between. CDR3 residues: CASSQQTGYEQYF. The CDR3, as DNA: TGCGCCAGCAGCCAACAGACAGGTTACGAGCAGTACTTC.

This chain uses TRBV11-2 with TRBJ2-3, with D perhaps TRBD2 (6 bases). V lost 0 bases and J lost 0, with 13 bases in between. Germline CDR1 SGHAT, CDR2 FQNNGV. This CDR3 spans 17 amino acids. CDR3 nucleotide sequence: TGTGCCAGCAGCTTAGATGGGGCGGGACTTAGCACAGATACGCAGTATTTT. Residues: CASSLDGAGLSTDTQYF.

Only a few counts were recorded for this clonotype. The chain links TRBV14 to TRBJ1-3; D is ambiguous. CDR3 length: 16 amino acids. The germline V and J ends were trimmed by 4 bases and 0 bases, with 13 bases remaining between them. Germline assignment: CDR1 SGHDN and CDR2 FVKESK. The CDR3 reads CASSLRDLSSGNTIYF. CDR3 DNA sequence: TGTGCCAGCAGCCTGCGCGACTTGAGCTCTGGAAACACCATATATTTT.

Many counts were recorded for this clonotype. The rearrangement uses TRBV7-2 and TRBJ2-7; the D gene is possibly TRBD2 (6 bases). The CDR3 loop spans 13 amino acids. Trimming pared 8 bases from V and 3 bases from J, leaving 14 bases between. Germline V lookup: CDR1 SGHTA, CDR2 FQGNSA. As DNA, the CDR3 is TGTGCCAGCTCCCGTCTCGGGAGCTACGAGCAGTACTTC. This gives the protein CASSRLGSYEQYF.

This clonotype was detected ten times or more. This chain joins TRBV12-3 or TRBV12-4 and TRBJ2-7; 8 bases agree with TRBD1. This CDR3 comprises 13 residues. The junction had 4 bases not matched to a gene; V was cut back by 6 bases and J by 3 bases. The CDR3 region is CASRGQAFYEQYF. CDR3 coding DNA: TGTGCCAGCAGGGGACAGGCTTTCTACGAGCAGTACTTC.

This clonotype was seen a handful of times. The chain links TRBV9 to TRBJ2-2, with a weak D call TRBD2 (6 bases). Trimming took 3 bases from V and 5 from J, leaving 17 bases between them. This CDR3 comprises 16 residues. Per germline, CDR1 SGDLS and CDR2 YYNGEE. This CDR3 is CASSASGGTLTGELFF. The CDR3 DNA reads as TGTGCCAGCAGCGCCTCCGGTGGGACTCTGACCGGGGAGCTGTTTTTT. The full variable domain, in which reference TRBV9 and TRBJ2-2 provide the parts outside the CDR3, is DSGVTQTPKHLITATGQRVTLRCSPRSGDLSVYWYQQSLDQGLQFLIQYYNGEERAKGNILERFSAQQFPDLHSELNLSSLELGDSALYFCASSASGGTLTGELFFGEGSRLTVL.

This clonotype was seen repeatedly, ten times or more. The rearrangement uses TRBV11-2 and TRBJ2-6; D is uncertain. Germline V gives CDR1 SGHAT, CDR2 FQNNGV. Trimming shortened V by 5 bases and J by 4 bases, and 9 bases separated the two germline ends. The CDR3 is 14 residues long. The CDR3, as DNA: TGTGCCAGCAGCCCACGAAGCGGGGCCAACGTCCTGACTTTC. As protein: CASSPRSGANVLTF.

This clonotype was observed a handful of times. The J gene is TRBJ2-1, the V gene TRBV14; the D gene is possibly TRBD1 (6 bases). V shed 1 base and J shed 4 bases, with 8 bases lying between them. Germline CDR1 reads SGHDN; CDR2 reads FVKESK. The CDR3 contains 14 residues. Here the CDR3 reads CASSQGTVYNEQFF. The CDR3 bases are TGTGCCAGCAGCCAAGGGACAGTATACAATGAGCAGTTCTTC.

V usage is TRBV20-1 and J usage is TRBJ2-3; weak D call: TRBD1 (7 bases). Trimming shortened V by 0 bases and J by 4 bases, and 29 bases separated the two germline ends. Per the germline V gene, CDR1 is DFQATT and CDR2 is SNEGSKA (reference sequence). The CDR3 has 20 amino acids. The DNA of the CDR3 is TGCAGTGCTAGAGATGTGTCGGGCGAAGCAGGGGGGACGTTCCCAGATACGCAGTATTTT. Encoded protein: CSARDVSGEAGGTFPDTQYF.

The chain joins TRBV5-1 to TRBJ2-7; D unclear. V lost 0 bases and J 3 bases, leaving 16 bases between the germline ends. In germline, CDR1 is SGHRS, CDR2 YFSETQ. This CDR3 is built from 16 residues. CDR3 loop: CASSLGTAPGNYEQYF. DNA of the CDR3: TGCGCCAGCAGCTTGGGCACAGCCCCAGGTAACTACGAGCAGTACTTC.

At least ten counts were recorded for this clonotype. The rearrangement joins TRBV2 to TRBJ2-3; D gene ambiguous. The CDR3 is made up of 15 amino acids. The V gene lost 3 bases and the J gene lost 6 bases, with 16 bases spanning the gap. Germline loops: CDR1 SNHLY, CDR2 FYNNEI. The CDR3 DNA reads TGTGCCAGCAGTGAGAATCTTCGCGGATGGGATACGCAGTATTTT. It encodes CASSENLRGWDTQYF.

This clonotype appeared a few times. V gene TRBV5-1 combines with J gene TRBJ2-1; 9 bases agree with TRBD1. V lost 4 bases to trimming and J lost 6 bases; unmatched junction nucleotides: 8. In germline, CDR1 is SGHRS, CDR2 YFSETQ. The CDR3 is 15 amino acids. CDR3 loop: CASSPGTGLVNEQFF. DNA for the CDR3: TGCGCCAGCAGCCCCGGGACAGGGTTAGTCAATGAGCAGTTCTTC.

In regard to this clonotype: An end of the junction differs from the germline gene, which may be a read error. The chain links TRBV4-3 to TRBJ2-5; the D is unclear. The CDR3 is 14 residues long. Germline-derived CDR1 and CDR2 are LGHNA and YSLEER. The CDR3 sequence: CVSSQGNLKETQYF. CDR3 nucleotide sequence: TGCGTCAGCAGCCAAGGAAACCTCAAAGAGACCCAGTACTTC.

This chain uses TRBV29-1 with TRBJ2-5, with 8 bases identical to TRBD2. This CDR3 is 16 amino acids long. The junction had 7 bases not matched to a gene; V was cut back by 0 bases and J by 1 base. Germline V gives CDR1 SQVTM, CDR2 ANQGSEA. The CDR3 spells CSVEDQRETLQETQYF. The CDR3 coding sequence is TGCAGCGTTGAAGATCAGCGGGAGACCCTCCAAGAGACCCAGTACTTC.

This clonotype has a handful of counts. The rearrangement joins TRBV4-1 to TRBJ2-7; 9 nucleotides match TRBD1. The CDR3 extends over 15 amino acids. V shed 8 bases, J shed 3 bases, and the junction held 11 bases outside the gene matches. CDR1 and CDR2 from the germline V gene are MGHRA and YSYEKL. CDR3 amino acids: CASSRSGTGNYEQYF. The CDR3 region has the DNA TGCGCCAGCTCCCGAAGCGGGACAGGGAACTACGAGCAGTACTTC.

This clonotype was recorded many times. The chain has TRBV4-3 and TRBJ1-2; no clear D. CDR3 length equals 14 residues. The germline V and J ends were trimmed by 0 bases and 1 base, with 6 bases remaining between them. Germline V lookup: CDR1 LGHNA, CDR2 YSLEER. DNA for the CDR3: TGCGCCAGCAGCCAAGATGTAGTTAACTATGGCTACACCTTC. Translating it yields CASSQDVVNYGYTF.

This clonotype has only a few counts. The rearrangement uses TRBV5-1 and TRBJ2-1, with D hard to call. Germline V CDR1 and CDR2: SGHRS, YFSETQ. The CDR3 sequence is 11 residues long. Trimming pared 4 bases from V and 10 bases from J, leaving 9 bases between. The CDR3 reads CASSASGEQFF. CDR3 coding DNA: TGCGCCAGCAGCGCGTCTGGCGAGCAGTTCTTC.

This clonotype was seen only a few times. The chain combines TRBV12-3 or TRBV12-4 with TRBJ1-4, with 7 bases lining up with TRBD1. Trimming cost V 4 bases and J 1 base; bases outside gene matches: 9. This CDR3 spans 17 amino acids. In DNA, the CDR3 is TGTGCCAGCAGTTGGACAGGTTCCACAGGAACTAATGAAAAACTGTTTTTT. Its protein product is CASSWTGSTGTNEKLFF.

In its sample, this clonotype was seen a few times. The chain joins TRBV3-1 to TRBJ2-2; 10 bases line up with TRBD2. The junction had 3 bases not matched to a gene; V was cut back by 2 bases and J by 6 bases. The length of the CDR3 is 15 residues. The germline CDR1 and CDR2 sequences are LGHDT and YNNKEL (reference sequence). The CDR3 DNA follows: TGTGCCAGCAGCCAAACTAGCGGGGTAGCCGGGGAGCTGTTTTTT. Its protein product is CASSQTSGVAGELFF.